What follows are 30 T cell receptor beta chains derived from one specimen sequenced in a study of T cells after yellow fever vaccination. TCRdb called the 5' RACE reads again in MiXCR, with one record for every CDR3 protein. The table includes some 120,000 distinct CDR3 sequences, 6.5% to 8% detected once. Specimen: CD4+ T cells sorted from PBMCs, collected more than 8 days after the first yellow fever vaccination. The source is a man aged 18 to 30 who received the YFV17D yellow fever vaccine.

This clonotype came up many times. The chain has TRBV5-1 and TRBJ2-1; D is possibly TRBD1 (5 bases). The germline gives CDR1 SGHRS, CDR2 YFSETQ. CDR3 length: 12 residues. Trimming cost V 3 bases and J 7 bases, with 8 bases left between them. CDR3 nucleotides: TGCGCCAGCAGCTCTCAGGGAAATGAGCAGTTCTTC. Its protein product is CASSSQGNEQFF.

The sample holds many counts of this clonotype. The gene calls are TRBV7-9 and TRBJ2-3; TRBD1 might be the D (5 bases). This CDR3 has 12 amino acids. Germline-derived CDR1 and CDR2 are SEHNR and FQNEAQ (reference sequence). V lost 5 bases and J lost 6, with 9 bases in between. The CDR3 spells CASSLNRDTQYF. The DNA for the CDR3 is TGTGCCAGCAGCCTAAACAGGGATACGCAGTATTTT.

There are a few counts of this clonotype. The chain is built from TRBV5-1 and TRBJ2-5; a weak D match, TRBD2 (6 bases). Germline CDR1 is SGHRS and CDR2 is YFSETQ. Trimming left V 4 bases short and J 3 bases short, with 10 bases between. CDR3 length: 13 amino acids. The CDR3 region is CASSGLPEETQYF. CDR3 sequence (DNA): TGCGCCAGCAGCGGACTACCCGAAGAGACCCAGTACTTC.

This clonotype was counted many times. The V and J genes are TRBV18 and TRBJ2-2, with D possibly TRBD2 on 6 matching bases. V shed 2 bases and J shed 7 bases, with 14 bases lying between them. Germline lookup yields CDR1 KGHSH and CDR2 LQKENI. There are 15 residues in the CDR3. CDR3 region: CASSPRREQVGELFF. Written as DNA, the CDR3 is TGTGCCAGCTCACCAAGGAGGGAACAGGTCGGGGAGCTGTTTTTT.

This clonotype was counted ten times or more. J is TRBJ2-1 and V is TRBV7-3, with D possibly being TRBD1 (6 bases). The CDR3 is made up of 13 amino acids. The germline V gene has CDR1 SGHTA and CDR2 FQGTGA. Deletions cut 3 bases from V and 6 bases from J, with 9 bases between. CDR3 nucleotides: TGTGCCAGCAGCTTCAGGGGAGCCAATGAGCAGTTCTTC. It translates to CASSFRGANEQFF.

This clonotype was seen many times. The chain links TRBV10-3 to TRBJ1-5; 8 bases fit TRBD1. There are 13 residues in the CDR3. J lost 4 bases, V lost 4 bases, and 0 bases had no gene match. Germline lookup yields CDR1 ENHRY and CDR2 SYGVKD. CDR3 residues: CAISGTGNQPQHF. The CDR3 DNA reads TGTGCCATCAGTGGGACAGGGAATCAGCCCCAGCATTTT.

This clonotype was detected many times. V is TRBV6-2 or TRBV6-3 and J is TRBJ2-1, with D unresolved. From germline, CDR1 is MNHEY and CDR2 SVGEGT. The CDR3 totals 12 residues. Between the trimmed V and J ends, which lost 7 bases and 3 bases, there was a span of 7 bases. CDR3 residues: CASKVRYNEQFF. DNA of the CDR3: TGTGCCAGCAAGGTCCGCTACAATGAGCAGTTCTTC.

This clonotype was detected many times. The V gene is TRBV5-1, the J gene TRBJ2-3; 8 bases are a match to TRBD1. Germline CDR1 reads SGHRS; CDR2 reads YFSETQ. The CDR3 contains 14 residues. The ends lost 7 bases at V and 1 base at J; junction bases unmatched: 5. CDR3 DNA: TGCGCCAGCTTTGGACAGGGCGGCACAGATACGCAGTATTTT. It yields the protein CASFGQGGTDTQYF.

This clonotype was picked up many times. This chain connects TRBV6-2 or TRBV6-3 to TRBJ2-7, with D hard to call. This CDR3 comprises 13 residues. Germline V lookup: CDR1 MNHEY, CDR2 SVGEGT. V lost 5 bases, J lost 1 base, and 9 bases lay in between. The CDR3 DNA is TGTGCCAGCAGTAGAGGATTTTCCTACGAGCAGTACGTC. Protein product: CASSRGFSYEQYV.

The CDR3 sequence: CASSRFSARTGCEQFF. For the CDR3, the DNA is TGCGCCAGCAGTCGCTTCTCCGCGAGGACGGGGTGTGAGCAGTTCTTC. The rearrangement links TRBV23-1 to TRBJ2-1, with D maybe TRBD2 (5 bases). TRBV23-1 is sorted into the ORF group, with uncertain function. V was shortened by 4 bases and J by 9 bases, with 22 bases between the two germline ends. The CDR3 has 16 residues.

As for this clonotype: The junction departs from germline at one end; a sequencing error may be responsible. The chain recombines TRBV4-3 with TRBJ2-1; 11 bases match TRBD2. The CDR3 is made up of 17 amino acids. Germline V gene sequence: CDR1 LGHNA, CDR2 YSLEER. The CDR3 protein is CASSQEFLAGGFIEQFF. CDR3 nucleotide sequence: TGCGCGAGCAGCCAGGAATTCCTAGCGGGGGGTTTTATTGAGCAGTTCTTC.

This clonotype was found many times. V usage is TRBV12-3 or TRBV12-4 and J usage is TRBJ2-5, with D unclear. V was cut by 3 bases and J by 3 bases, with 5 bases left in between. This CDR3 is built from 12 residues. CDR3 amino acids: CASSFGKETQYF. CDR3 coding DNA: TGTGCCAGCAGTTTTGGTAAAGAGACCCAGTACTTC.

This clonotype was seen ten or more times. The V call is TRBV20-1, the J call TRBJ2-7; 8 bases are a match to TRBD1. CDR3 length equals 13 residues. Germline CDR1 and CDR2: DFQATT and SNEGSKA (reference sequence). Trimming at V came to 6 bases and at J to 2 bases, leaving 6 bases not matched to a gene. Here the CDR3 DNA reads TGCAGTGCCGTGGACAGGGCCACCTACGAGCAGTACGTC. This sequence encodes CSAVDRATYEQYV.

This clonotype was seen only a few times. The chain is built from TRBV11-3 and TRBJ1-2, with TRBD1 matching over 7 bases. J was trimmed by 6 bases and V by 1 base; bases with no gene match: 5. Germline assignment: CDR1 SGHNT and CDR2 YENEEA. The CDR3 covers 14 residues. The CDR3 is CASSLVGQLNGYTF. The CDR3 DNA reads TGTGCCAGCAGCTTAGTGGGACAGCTAAATGGCTACACCTTC.

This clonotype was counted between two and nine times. This chain's CDR3 is CATSGGSNQPQHF. CDR3 coding DNA: TGTGCCACCTCAGGGGGTTCCAATCAGCCCCAGCATTTT. The V and J genes are TRBV5-4 and TRBJ1-5, with 7 bases identical to TRBD1. Germline-derived CDR1 and CDR2 are SGHNT and YYREEE (reference sequence). The CDR3 runs to 13 residues. Trimming cost V 9 bases and J 3 bases; bases outside gene matches: 6.

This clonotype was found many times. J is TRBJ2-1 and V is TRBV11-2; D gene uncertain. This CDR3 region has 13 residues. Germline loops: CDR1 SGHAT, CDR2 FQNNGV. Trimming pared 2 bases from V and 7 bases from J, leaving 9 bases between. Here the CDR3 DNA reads TGTGCCAGCAGCTTACAGGACGGGAATGAGCAGTTCTTC. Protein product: CASSLQDGNEQFF.

CDR3 region: CASSHVAGAYNEQFF. The CDR3 region has the DNA TGTGCCAGCAGCCACGTAGCGGGGGCTTACAATGAGCAGTTCTTC. The chain joins TRBV3-2 to TRBJ2-1; TRBD2 is taken as the D call from the table, unchecked against the DNA. TRBV3-2 is labeled a pseudogene. The CDR3 runs 15 residues.

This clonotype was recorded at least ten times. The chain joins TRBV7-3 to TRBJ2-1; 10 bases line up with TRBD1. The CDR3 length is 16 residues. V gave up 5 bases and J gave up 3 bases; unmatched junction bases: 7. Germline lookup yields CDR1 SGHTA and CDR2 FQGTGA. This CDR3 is CASSPQGQGRYNEQFF. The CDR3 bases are TGTGCCAGCAGCCCTCAGGGACAGGGGCGCTACAATGAGCAGTTCTTC.

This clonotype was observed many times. Written as DNA, the CDR3 is TGTGCCAGCTCACCACGGGGTCTTTTGGAGACCCAGTACTTC. Translating gives CASSPRGLLETQYF. The genes are TRBV18 and TRBJ2-5; D gene unclear. The V end lost 1 base, the J end lost 5 bases, and 11 bases lay between the germline ends. The CDR3 extends over 14 amino acids. Germline V CDR1 and CDR2: KGHSH, LQKENI.

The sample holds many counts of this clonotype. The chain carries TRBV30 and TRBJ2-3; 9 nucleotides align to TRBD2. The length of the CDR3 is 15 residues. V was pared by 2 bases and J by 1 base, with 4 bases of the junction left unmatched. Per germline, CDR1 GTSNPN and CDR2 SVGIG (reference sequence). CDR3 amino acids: CAWSLLAGGTDTQYF. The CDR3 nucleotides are TGTGCCTGGAGTTTATTAGCGGGGGGCACAGATACGCAGTATTTT.

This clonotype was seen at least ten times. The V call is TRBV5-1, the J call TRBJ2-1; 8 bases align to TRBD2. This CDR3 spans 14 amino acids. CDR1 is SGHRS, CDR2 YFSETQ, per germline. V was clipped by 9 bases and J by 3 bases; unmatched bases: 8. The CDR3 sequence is CATSGGNYYNEQFF. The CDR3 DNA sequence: TGCGCCACCTCGGGGGGGAACTACTACAATGAGCAGTTCTTC.

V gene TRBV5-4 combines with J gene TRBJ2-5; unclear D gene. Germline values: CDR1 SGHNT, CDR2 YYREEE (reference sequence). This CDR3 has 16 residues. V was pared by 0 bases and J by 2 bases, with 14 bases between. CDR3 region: CASSLAEPSLQETQYF. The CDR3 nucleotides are TGTGCCAGCAGCTTGGCGGAGCCCTCCTTACAAGAGACCCAGTACTTC.

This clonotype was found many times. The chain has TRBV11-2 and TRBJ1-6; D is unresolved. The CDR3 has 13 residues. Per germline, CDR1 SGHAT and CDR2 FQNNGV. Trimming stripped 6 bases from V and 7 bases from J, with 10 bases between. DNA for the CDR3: TGTGCCAGCAGTCCCGACCGAAATTCACCCCTCCACTTT. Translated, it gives CASSPDRNSPLHF.

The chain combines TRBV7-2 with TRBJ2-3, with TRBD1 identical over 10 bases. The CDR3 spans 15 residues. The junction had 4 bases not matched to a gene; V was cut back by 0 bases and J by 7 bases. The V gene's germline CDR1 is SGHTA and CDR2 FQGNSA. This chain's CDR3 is CASSLAGTGENTQYF. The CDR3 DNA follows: TGTGCCAGCAGCTTAGCTGGGACAGGGGAAAATACGCAGTATTTT.

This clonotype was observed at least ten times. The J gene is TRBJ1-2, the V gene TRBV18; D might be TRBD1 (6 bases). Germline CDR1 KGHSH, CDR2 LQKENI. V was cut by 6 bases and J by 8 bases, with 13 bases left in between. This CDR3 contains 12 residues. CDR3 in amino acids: CASSPDSRGYTF. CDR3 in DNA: TGTGCCAGCTCCCCGGACAGTAGGGGCTACACCTTC.

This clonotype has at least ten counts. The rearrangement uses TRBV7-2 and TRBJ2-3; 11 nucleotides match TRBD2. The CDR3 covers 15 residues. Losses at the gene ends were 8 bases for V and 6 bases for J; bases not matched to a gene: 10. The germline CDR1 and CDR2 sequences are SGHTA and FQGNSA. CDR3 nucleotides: TGTGCCAGCGGCGGACTAGCGGGTCAAGGGGATACGCAGTATTTT. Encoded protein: CASGGLAGQGDTQYF.

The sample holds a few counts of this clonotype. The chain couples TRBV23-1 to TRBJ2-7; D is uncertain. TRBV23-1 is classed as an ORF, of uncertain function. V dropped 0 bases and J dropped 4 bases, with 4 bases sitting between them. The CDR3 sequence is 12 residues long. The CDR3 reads CASSQSGYEQYV. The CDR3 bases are TGCGCCAGCAGTCAATCTGGGTACGAGCAGTACGTC.

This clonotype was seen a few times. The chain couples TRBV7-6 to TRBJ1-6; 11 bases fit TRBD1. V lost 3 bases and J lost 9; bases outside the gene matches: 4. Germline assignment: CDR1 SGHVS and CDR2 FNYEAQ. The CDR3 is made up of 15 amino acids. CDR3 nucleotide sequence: TGTGCCAGCAGCTTGGGGACAGGGGGTTTTTCACCCCTCCACTTT. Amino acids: CASSLGTGGFSPLHF.

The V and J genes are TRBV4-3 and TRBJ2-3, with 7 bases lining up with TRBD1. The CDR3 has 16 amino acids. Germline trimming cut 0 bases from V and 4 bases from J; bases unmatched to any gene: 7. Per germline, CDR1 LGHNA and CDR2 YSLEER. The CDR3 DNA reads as TGCGCCAGCAGCCAAGAAAACAGGGGCTGGGCAGATACGCAGTATTTT. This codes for CASSQENRGWADTQYF.

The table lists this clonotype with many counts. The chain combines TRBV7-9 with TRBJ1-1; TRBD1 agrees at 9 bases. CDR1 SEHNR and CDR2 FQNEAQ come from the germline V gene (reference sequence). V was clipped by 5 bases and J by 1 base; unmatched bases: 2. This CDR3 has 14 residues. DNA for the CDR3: TGTGCCAGCAGCGCGGGACAGGGGAACACTGAAGCTTTCTTT. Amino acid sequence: CASSAGQGNTEAFF.